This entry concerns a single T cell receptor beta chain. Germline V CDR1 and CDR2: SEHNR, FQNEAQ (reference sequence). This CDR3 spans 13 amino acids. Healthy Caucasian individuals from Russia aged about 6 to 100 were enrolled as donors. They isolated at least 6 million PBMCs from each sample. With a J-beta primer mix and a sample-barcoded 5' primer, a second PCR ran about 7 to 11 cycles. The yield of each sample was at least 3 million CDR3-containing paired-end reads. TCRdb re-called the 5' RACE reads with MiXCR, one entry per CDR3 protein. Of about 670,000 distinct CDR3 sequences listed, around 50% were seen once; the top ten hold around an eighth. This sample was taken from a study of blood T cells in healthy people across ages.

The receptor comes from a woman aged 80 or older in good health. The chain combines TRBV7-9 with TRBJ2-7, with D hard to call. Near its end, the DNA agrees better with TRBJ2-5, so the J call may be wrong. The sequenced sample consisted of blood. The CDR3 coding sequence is TGTGCCAGCAGCCCTGGTCCCAGAGAGACCCAGTACTTC. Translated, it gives CASSPGPRETQYF.